Below are 32 T cell receptor beta chains sequenced from a single sample in a study of blood T cell repertoires in COVID-19. Some clones are missing from TCRdb's copy, which holds only in-frame ones; the method was immunoSEQ multiplex PCR. The sample yields approximately 300,000 clones, 85% to 90% seen once. Material for sequencing was PBMCs or T cells enriched from blood (not recorded which). The source is a woman under 30 who had recovered from COVID-19.

Only one count was recorded for this clone. The chain carries TRBV3-1 (or the pseudogene TRBV3-2) and TRBJ1-6, with D perhaps TRBD1 (5 bases). The CDR3 sequence is 18 residues long. In germline, CDR1 is LGHDT, CDR2 YNNKEL (reference sequence). Trimming removed 1 base from V and 5 bases from J, with 18 bases in between. CDR3 amino acids: CASSQVGGRGGHNSPLHF. The CDR3 region has the DNA TGTGCCAGCAGCCAAGTAGGCGGTCGGGGGGGACATAATTCACCCCTCCACTTT.

The chain has TRBV30 and TRBJ1-4; a weak D match, TRBD1 (5 bases). V was clipped by 1 base and J by 8 bases, with 11 bases between them. CDR1 and CDR2 (germline): GTSNPN, SVGIG (reference sequence). This CDR3 region has 13 residues. The CDR3 nucleotides read TGTGCCTGGAGTGGGTCAGGGTTCGAAAAACTGTTTTTT. Amino acids: CAWSGSGFEKLFF.

This clone has only a few counts. V gene TRBV18 combines with J gene TRBJ2-7, with 8 bases aligning to TRBD2. This CDR3 comprises 15 residues. J was trimmed by 6 bases and V by 1 base; bases with no gene match: 8. Germline V gene lookup returns CDR1 KGHSH and CDR2 LQKENI. CDR3: CASSPREAGESEQYF. The CDR3 DNA follows: TGTGCCAGCTCACCACGGGAAGCGGGAGAGAGCGAGCAGTACTTC.

The chain uses TRBV5-1 and TRBJ1-5; maybe TRBD1 (6 bases). V lost 2 bases and J lost 0, with 9 bases in between. The CDR3 is 15 residues long. Germline V CDR1 and CDR2: SGHRS, YFSETQ. The CDR3 here is CASSLAGDSNQPQHF. For the CDR3, the DNA is TGCGCCAGCAGCTTAGCAGGGGATAGCAATCAGCCCCAGCATTTT.

The chain recombines TRBV5-1 with TRBJ1-1; weak D call: TRBD1 (5 bases). The germline V and J ends were trimmed by 5 bases and 5 bases, with 16 bases remaining between them. The CDR3 totals 14 residues. The V gene's germline CDR1 is SGHRS and CDR2 YFSETQ. The CDR3 loop is CASRMTGGETEAFF. The CDR3 DNA sequence: TGCGCCAGCAGGATGACGGGAGGGGAAACTGAAGCTTTCTTT.

The chain combines TRBV10-3 with TRBJ1-2; D is perhaps TRBD1 (5 bases). V dropped 0 bases and J dropped 2 bases, with 7 bases sitting between them. Germline CDR1 reads ENHRY; CDR2 reads SYGVKD. The CDR3 spans 14 residues. In nucleotides, the CDR3 is TGTGCCATCAGTGAGTCTAGGGGAAACTATGGCTACACCTTC. Its protein product is CAISESRGNYGYTF.

This chain joins TRBV14 and TRBJ2-2; 8 bases match TRBD2. CDR1 and CDR2 from the germline V gene are SGHDN and FVKESK. Trimming at V came to 4 bases and at J to 3 bases, leaving 7 bases not matched to a gene. The CDR3 totals 16 residues. The CDR3 loop is CASSPSRTSYTGELFF. In nucleotides, the CDR3 is TGTGCCAGCAGCCCGTCCAGGACTAGCTACACCGGGGAGCTGTTTTTT.

The chain employs TRBV28 and TRBJ1-2; weak D call: TRBD1 (6 bases). Between the trimmed V and J ends, which lost 5 bases and 2 bases, there was a span of 6 bases. The CDR3 consists of 12 residues. Germline V lookup: CDR1 MDHEN, CDR2 SYDVKM. The CDR3 here is CASSQGNYGYTF. CDR3 DNA sequence: TGTGCCAGCAGTCAGGGGAACTATGGCTACACCTTC.

The chain uses TRBV28 and TRBJ1-1; possibly TRBD1 for D (6 bases). V was cut by 2 bases and J by 3 bases, with 13 bases left in between. The CDR3 totals 15 residues. Germline V gene data show CDR1 as MDHEN and CDR2 as SYDVKM. CDR3 sequence (DNA): TGTGCCAGCAGTTTAAATTGGGGGCGTGACACTGAAGCTTTCTTT. This codes for CASSLNWGRDTEAFF.

This chain uses TRBV19 with TRBJ1-5, with 7 positions matching TRBD1. This CDR3 has 14 amino acids. Looked up from germline, CDR1 is LNHDA and CDR2 is SQIVND (reference sequence). With V trimmed by 5 bases and J by 2 bases, 3 bases remained unmatched. The DNA of the CDR3 is TGTGCCAGTAGTTACACAGGGGGCAATCAGCCCCAGCATTTT. Protein sequence: CASSYTGGNQPQHF. Full variable domain (rest looked up from reference TRBV19 and TRBJ1-5): DGGITQSPKYLFRKEGQNVTLSCEQNLNHDAMYWYRQDPGQGLRLIYYSQIVNDFQKGDIAEGYSVSREKKESFPLTVTSAQKNPTAFYLCASSYTGGNQPQHFGDGTRLSIL.

The chain joins TRBV30 to TRBJ2-7; D is ambiguous. Germline V gene lookup returns CDR1 GTSNPN and CDR2 SVGIG (reference sequence). CDR3 length equals 11 residues. V dropped 3 bases and J dropped 1 base, with 4 bases sitting between them. The CDR3 DNA sequence: TGTGCCTGGAGACGGTCCTACGAGCAGTACTTC. It encodes CAWRRSYEQYF.

The CDR3 loop reads CAWTLSGANVLTF. CDR3 nucleotides: TGTGCCTGGACACTATCTGGGGCCAACGTCCTGACTTTC. The chain joins TRBV30 to TRBJ2-6; D gene unclear. Trimming stripped 4 bases from V and 1 base from J, with 5 bases between. This CDR3 comprises 13 residues. Germline CDR1 GTSNPN, CDR2 SVGIG (reference sequence).

CDR3: CASSQYREGLREQYF. The CDR3 DNA reads TGCGCCAGCAGCCAATACAGGGAGGGTTTGCGGGAGCAGTACTTC. V and J are TRBV4-1 and TRBJ2-7; D may be TRBD2 (7 bases). Germline CDR1 is MGHRA and CDR2 is YSYEKL. The ends were cut back, 2 bases at V and 7 bases at J, with 18 bases in the middle. The length of the CDR3 is 15 residues.

V gene TRBV19 combines with J gene TRBJ2-1, with D possibly TRBD2 on 5 matching bases. Germline V gives CDR1 LNHDA, CDR2 SQIVND (reference sequence). The CDR3 is 13 residues long. The V end was cut by 1 base, the J end by 5 bases, with 6 bases between. The CDR3 loop reads CASSIALDNEQFF. The CDR3 DNA reads as TGTGCCAGTAGTATAGCACTAGACAATGAGCAGTTCTTC.

The CDR3 DNA is TGTGCCAGCAGTGATCTATGGACAGGCAGCTATGGCTACACCTTC. Residues: CASSDLWTGSYGYTF. The rearrangement joins TRBV2 to TRBJ1-2; 7 bases agree with TRBD1. CDR3 length: 15 residues. After removal of 3 bases from V and 4 bases from J, the junction contained 8 bases not matched to a gene. The germline CDR1 and CDR2 sequences are SNHLY and FYNNEI.

The chain uses TRBV29-1 and TRBJ1-2; 7 bases map to TRBD1. V dropped 6 bases and J dropped 5; count of bases not matched to a gene: 12. The CDR3 spans 14 residues. The V gene's germline CDR1 is SQVTM and CDR2 ANQGSEA. The CDR3 DNA follows: TGCAGCGTCGCAATCAGGGGGGACGGGTATGGCTACACCTTC. Translating gives CSVAIRGDGYGYTF. The variable domain in full, with the rest retrieved from reference TRBV29-1 and TRBJ1-2, is SAVISQKPSRDICQRGTSLTIQCQVDSQVTMMFWYRQQPGQSLTLIATANQGSEATYESGFVIDKFPISRPNLTFSTLTVSNMSPEDSSIYLCSVAIRGDGYGYTFGSGTRLTVV.

This chain joins TRBV6-5 and TRBJ2-7, with TRBD1 identical over 8 bases. J gave up 1 base and V 7 bases, and 9 bases lay outside the gene matches. This CDR3 region has 15 residues. CDR1 is MNHEY, CDR2 SVGAGI, per germline. The CDR3 sequence is CASTLLRTGSYEQYF. CDR3 nucleotide sequence: TGTGCCAGCACCCTCCTAAGGACAGGGTCCTACGAGCAGTACTTC.

This chain connects TRBV5-1 to TRBJ2-2; 8 bases align to TRBD2. V trimming: 4 bases; J trimming: 7 bases; junction bases outside the gene matches: 9. The CDR3 totals 15 residues. Germline CDR1 is SGHRS and CDR2 is YFSETQ. CDR3 sequence (DNA): TGCGCCAGCAGCGGGAGCGGGAGCGTTGACGGGGAGCTGTTTTTT. The encoded protein is CASSGSGSVDGELFF.

The genes are TRBV7-9 and TRBJ2-2; D might be TRBD1 (5 bases). V dropped 7 bases and J dropped 7 bases, with 13 bases sitting between them. The CDR3 spans 13 residues. Germline V gene data show CDR1 as SEHNR and CDR2 as FQNEAQ (reference sequence). Here the CDR3 DNA reads TGTGCCAGCAACGACCAGGGAATCGGGGAGCTGTTTTTT. Its translation: CASNDQGIGELFF.

The chain couples TRBV18 to TRBJ1-4; no clear D. V gave up 0 bases and J gave up 7 bases, with 9 bases separating them. Germline V gene sequence: CDR1 KGHSH, CDR2 LQKENI. The CDR3 covers 14 residues. In DNA, the CDR3 is TGTGCCAGCTCACCACCAGGAGGGATTGAAAAACTGTTTTTT. It yields the protein CASSPPGGIEKLFF.

As concerns this clone: This same CDR3 is encoded by further DNA sequences in the sample. The chain combines TRBV30 with TRBJ2-3; TRBD2 agrees at 12 bases. The CDR3 consists of 14 residues. The ends lost 1 base at V and 6 bases at J; junction bases unmatched: 2. CDR1 is GTSNPN, CDR2 SVGIG, per germline (reference sequence). The CDR3 sequence: CAWSASGGGDTQYF. The CDR3 nucleotides are TGTGCCTGGAGTGCTAGCGGGGGGGGCGATACGCAGTATTTT.

The chain uses TRBV4-1 and TRBJ2-2; perhaps TRBD2 as D (7 bases). CDR3 length: 16 amino acids. The V gene's germline CDR1 is MGHRA and CDR2 YSYEKL. Trimming cost V 7 bases and J 6 bases, with 21 bases left between them. CDR3 loop: CASTPSLTGRAGELFF. Here the CDR3 DNA reads TGCGCCAGCACCCCCTCGTTAACAGGGAGGGCCGGGGAGCTGTTTTTT.

This clone has just a few counts. V gene TRBV19 combines with J gene TRBJ1-1; TRBD1 matches at 8 bases. This CDR3 has 14 amino acids. Germline V lookup: CDR1 LNHDA, CDR2 SQIVND (reference sequence). The V gene end was trimmed by 4 bases and the J gene end by 3 bases; junction bases not matched to a gene: 4. Here the CDR3 reads CASSRTGRDTEAFF. The CDR3 nucleotides read TGTGCCAGTAGTAGGACAGGGCGGGACACTGAAGCTTTCTTT.

For the CDR3, the DNA is TGTGCCAGCAGTGGTTTGGCCTTAACTAGCGAAGATCTGTACTTC. It encodes CASSGLALTSEDLYF. J is TRBJ2-7 and V is TRBV2; 7 bases fit TRBD2. CDR3 length: 15 amino acids. From germline, CDR1 is SNHLY and CDR2 FYNNEI. The trim removed 4 bases at V and 12 bases at J, leaving 18 bases unmatched. Supplemented by reference TRBV2 and TRBJ2-7, the full variable domain reads EPEVTQTPSHQVTQMGQEVILRCVPISNHLYFYWYRQILGQKVEFLVSFYNNEISEKSEIFDDQFSVERPDGSNFTLKIRSTKLEDSAMYFCASSGLALTSEDLYFGPGTRLTVT.

The chain carries TRBV9 and TRBJ2-1; perhaps TRBD2 as D (5 bases). CDR3 length: 15 amino acids. Trimming shortened V by 3 bases and J by 6 bases, and 16 bases separated the two germline ends. The germline V gene encodes CDR1 SGDLS and CDR2 YYNGEE. CDR3 in amino acids: CASSESGVPTNEQFF. As DNA, the CDR3 is TGTGCCAGCAGCGAATCCGGGGTCCCTACCAATGAGCAGTTCTTC.

With respect to this clone: Additional DNA sequences in this sample encode the identical CDR3. The chain carries TRBV28 and TRBJ1-5, with TRBD1 identical over 9 bases. Germline loops: CDR1 MDHEN, CDR2 SYDVKM. V dropped 9 bases and J dropped 7; count of bases not matched to a gene: 4. The CDR3 is 12 amino acids. The CDR3 protein is CASRQGDQPQHF. The CDR3 DNA reads as TGTGCCAGTAGACAGGGGGACCAGCCCCAGCATTTT.

The V gene is TRBV10-2, the J gene TRBJ1-5; unclear D gene. Trimming cost V 4 bases and J 2 bases, with 9 bases left between them. CDR3 length equals 14 residues. Germline values: CDR1 WSHSY, CDR2 SAAADI. This CDR3 is CASSATVGNQPQHF. CDR3 DNA sequence: TGCGCCAGCAGTGCTACTGTTGGCAATCAGCCCCAGCATTTT.

The CDR3 DNA is TGTGCCAGCAGTTACAGCATGAACACTGAAGCTTTCTTT. Its protein is CASSYSMNTEAFF. This chain uses TRBV6-2 or TRBV6-3 with TRBJ1-1; D remains unclear. The germline gives CDR1 MNHEY, CDR2 SVGEGT. V was trimmed by 2 bases and J by 0 bases, leaving 4 bases between them. The CDR3 is 13 residues long.

V gene TRBV3-1 (or the pseudogene TRBV3-2) combines with J gene TRBJ1-6; D is uncertain. V shed 1 base and J shed 13 bases, with 8 bases lying between them. Germline V gene sequence: CDR1 LGHDT, CDR2 YNNKEL (reference sequence). The CDR3 totals 12 residues. The chain's CDR3 is CASSQVPGPLHF. The CDR3 nucleotides are TGTGCCAGCAGCCAAGTCCCGGGGCCCCTCCACTTT.

Remarks on this clone: Relative to the germline gene, one junction end is altered; a read error may explain this. This CDR3 is CTSSYGGGYTF. The DNA for the CDR3 is TGTACCAGCAGTTACGGCGGTGGCTACACCTTC. The chain has TRBV6-5 and TRBJ1-2; D is ambiguous. The germline gives CDR1 MNHEY, CDR2 SVGAGI. The CDR3 contains 11 residues.

The J gene is TRBJ2-7, the V gene TRBV2, with 9 positions matching TRBD1. Trimming removed 7 bases from V and 0 bases from J; junction bases left unmatched: 4. The length of the CDR3 is 14 residues. Germline CDR1 and CDR2: SNHLY and FYNNEI. In DNA, the CDR3 is TGTGCCAGCAAGCCGGGACAGGGCTCCTACGAGCAGTACTTC. Translating gives CASKPGQGSYEQYF.

The chain has TRBV18 and TRBJ2-5, with TRBD2 matching over 8 bases. The CDR3 extends over 16 amino acids. The V gene's germline CDR1 is KGHSH and CDR2 LQKENI. V shed 2 bases, J shed 3 bases, and the junction held 8 bases outside the gene matches. CDR3: CASSPGSGGPEETQYF. The CDR3 DNA is TGTGCCAGCTCACCAGGGAGCGGGGGCCCTGAAGAGACCCAGTACTTC.